This T cell receptor beta chain was captured in a study of blood T cell repertoires in COVID-19. Study at large: Acute and convalescent COVID-19 specimens originated in the United States, Italy and Spain.

The data were produced by immunoSEQ multiplex PCR, yet TCRdb's version contains in-frame clones alone and is incomplete. The sample contains 450,000 or so clones, around 91% of which appear only once. Germline V gene lookup returns CDR1 SGHNT and CDR2 YYREEE (reference sequence). The V segment lost 0 bases and the J segment 1 base; nucleotides outside the gene matches: 3. The CDR3 length is 16 residues. The chain couples TRBV5-4 to TRBJ2-5, with 10 positions matching TRBD2. This clonotype was obtained from a woman aged 40-49 years with COVID-19, enrolled during active disease. Sequenced input: peripheral blood. The CDR3 is CASSLEAGGGQETQYF. Here the CDR3 DNA reads TGTGCCAGCAGCTTGGAAGCGGGGGGGGGCCAAGAGACCCAGTACTTC.